Below are 18 T cell receptor beta chains sequenced from a single sample in a study of blood T cells in healthy people across ages. A second PCR of roughly 7 to 11 cycles used a sample-barcoded 5' primer and a J-beta primer mix. In TCRdb, the 5' RACE reads were re-called with MiXCR into one record per CDR3 protein. The table includes approximately 850,000 distinct CDR3 sequences, 55% to 75% detected once. The source material was blood. These receptors all stem from a man aged 25 to 45 in good health.

Of note for this clonotype: One junction end disagrees with the germline gene, perhaps due to a read error. V is TRBV7-9 and J is TRBJ1-2; D uncertain. Germline-derived CDR1 and CDR2 are SEHNR and FQNEAQ (reference sequence). The length of the CDR3 is 14 residues. The CDR3 region is CASSPHQADYGYTF. The CDR3 nucleotides are TGTGCCAGCAGCCCGCACCAGGCGGACTACGGCTACACCTTC.

V gene TRBV9 combines with J gene TRBJ1-6, with a weak D call TRBD1 (6 bases). The germline V gene encodes CDR1 SGDLS and CDR2 YYNGEE. This CDR3 spans 16 amino acids. Trimming cost V 1 base and J 8 bases, with 16 bases left between them. Here the CDR3 DNA reads TGTGCCAGCAGCGTAAGTGTTGGGGGCGCGGATTCACCCCTCCACTTT. Its translation: CASSVSVGGADSPLHF.

In this sample, this clonotype turned up a few times. The CDR3 loop reads CASSLGGEYEQYF. CDR3 DNA: TGTGCCAGCAGCTTGGGGGGAGAATACGAGCAGTACTTC. The V and J genes are TRBV7-2 and TRBJ2-7; weak D call: TRBD2 (6 bases). This CDR3 is 13 amino acids long. CDR1 and CDR2 (germline): SGHTA, FQGNSA. The ends were cut back, 3 bases at V and 4 bases at J, with 10 bases in the middle.

In its sample, this clonotype was seen a few times. The J gene is TRBJ2-1, the V gene TRBV6-1, with 10 bases that match TRBD2. With V trimmed by 2 bases and J by 6 bases, 4 bases remained unmatched. CDR1 and CDR2 from the germline V gene are MNHNS and SASEGT. The CDR3 extends over 15 amino acids. CDR3 in amino acids: CASSELAGAINEQFF. The CDR3 coding sequence is TGTGCCAGCAGTGAACTAGCGGGGGCGATCAATGAGCAGTTCTTC.

The chain carries TRBV20-1 and TRBJ1-1; TRBD1 agrees at 8 bases. Germline CDR1 DFQATT, CDR2 SNEGSKA (reference sequence). This CDR3 is built from 12 residues. The junction had 2 bases not matched to a gene; V was cut back by 5 bases and J by 3 bases. CDR3 sequence: CSAEGQDTEAFF. Here the CDR3 DNA reads TGCAGTGCTGAGGGACAGGACACTGAAGCTTTCTTT.

The genes are TRBV7-9 and TRBJ2-3; D might be TRBD1 or TRBD2, each matching 6 bases. CDR1 and CDR2 (germline): SEHNR, FQNEAQ (reference sequence). CDR3 size: 13 residues. The CDR3 DNA reads TGTGGGGGGGCGCGAGGTGGAGAAGATACGCAGTATTTT. Protein sequence: CGGARGGEDTQYF.

This clonotype appeared once. The chain is built from TRBV5-5 and TRBJ2-1, with 7 bases matching TRBD2. J was trimmed by 7 bases and V by 0 bases; bases with no gene match: 13. The germline V gene has CDR1 SGHKS and CDR2 YYEKEE (reference sequence). The CDR3 runs to 17 residues. CDR3 in amino acids: CASSLGEGWDVRNEQFF. DNA for the CDR3: TGTGCCAGCAGCTTGGGGGAGGGGTGGGACGTCAGGAATGAGCAGTTCTTC.

V gene TRBV6-6 combines with J gene TRBJ1-2; D ambiguous. The CDR3 runs 13 residues. V was pared by 6 bases and J by 4 bases, with 12 bases between. Per germline, CDR1 MNHNY and CDR2 SVGAGI (reference sequence). CDR3 sequence (DNA): TGTGCCAGCAGCGTGAGTCGAGGCTATGGCTACACCTTC. The encoded protein is CASSVSRGYGYTF.

This clonotype was picked up many times. The chain recombines TRBV6-5 with TRBJ2-7, with 11 bases fitting TRBD2. The germline V gene encodes CDR1 MNHEY and CDR2 SVGAGI. CDR3 length equals 14 residues. The junction had 1 base not matched to a gene; V was cut back by 6 bases and J by 0 bases. The CDR3 spells CASRGLAGSYEQYF. CDR3 in DNA: TGTGCCAGCAGAGGACTAGCGGGCTCCTACGAGCAGTACTTC.

This clonotype was seen only a few times. The chain uses TRBV5-1 and TRBJ2-5; 7 bases line up with TRBD1. The DNA matches TRBJ2-7 better at its end, which makes the J call doubtful. CDR3 length: 12 amino acids. CDR1 SGHRS and CDR2 YFSETQ come from the germline V gene. CDR3 bases: TGCGCCAGCAGCTGGGACAGAAACGAGCAGTACTTC. The encoded protein is CASSWDRNEQYF.

This clonotype was found a few times. The chain carries TRBV10-3 and TRBJ2-7, with D possibly matching TRBD1 (6 bases). The germline V gene has CDR1 ENHRY and CDR2 SYGVKD. V was clipped by 10 bases and J by 7 bases, with 20 bases between them. CDR3 length: 13 amino acids. The CDR3 protein is CATMTGTDREQYF. CDR3 sequence (DNA): TGTGCCACCATGACCGGGACGGACAGAGAGCAGTACTTC.

V is TRBV7-9 and J is TRBJ2-3; TRBD2 matches 8 bases. The CDR3 sequence is 18 residues long. Germline V CDR1 and CDR2: SEHNR, FQNEAQ (reference sequence). With V trimmed by 5 bases and J by 0 bases, 13 bases remained unmatched. Here the CDR3 reads CASSLPSGGSPSTDTQYF. Written as DNA, the CDR3 is TGTGCCAGCAGCCTCCCCAGCGGGGGCTCCCCTAGCACAGATACGCAGTATTTT. Using reference TRBV7-9 and TRBJ2-3 for the parts outside the CDR3, the full variable domain is DTGVSQNPRHKITKRGQNVTFRCDPISEHNRLYWYRQTLGQGPEFLTYFQNEAQLEKSRLLSDRFSAERPKGSFSTLEIQRTEQGDSAMYLCASSLPSGGSPSTDTQYFGPGTRLTVL.

The gene calls are TRBV5-1 and TRBJ1-2; unclear D gene. V lost 0 bases and J 4 bases, leaving 10 bases between the germline ends. The CDR3 contains 14 residues. The V gene's germline CDR1 is SGHRS and CDR2 YFSETQ. The chain's CDR3 is CASSLVVASYGYTF. The CDR3 nucleotides are TGCGCCAGCAGCTTGGTGGTGGCGAGCTATGGCTACACCTTC. The variable domain in full, with the rest retrieved from reference TRBV5-1 and TRBJ1-2, is KAGVTQTPRYLIKTRGQQVTLSCSPISGHRSVSWYQQTPGQGLQFLFEYFSETQRNKGNFPGRFSGRQFSNSRSEMNVSTLELGDSALYLCASSLVVASYGYTFGSGTRLTVV.

The chain recombines TRBV20-1 with TRBJ2-1; D gene ambiguous. CDR3 length: 12 amino acids. The germline gives CDR1 DFQATT, CDR2 SNEGSKA (reference sequence). V gave up 3 bases and J gave up 6 bases, with 9 bases separating them. CDR3 sequence reads: CSASMGINEQFF. CDR3 coding DNA: TGCAGTGCTAGTATGGGAATCAATGAGCAGTTCTTC.

This clonotype was counted between two and nine times. CDR3 bases: TGTGCCAGCAGCTTAGGCGAGTCGAGGAGTGGGACCCAGTACTTC. This translates into CASSLGESRSGTQYF. The J gene is TRBJ2-5, the V gene TRBV7-2; D unclear. With 1 base removed from V and 7 bases from J, the gap between germline ends came to 16 bases. From germline, CDR1 is SGHTA and CDR2 FQGNSA. CDR3 length: 15 residues.

The chain employs TRBV9 and TRBJ1-2; D is unresolved. The ends were cut back, 0 bases at V and 2 bases at J, with 11 bases in the middle. This CDR3 comprises 15 residues. The germline gives CDR1 SGDLS, CDR2 YYNGEE. The CDR3 protein is CASSVGWQVNYGYTF. For the CDR3, the DNA is TGTGCCAGCAGCGTAGGATGGCAGGTGAACTATGGCTACACCTTC. Looking up the rest from reference TRBV9 and TRBJ1-2 gives the full variable domain: DSGVTQTPKHLITATGQRVTLRCSPRSGDLSVYWYQQSLDQGLQFLIQYYNGEERAKGNILERFSAQQFPDLHSELNLSSLELGDSALYFCASSVGWQVNYGYTFGSGTRLTVV.

J is TRBJ2-3 and V is TRBV20-1; D unclear. The CDR3 spans 12 residues. V lost 3 bases and J lost 2, with 6 bases in between. From germline, CDR1 is DFQATT and CDR2 SNEGSKA (reference sequence). Here the CDR3 reads CSASPPTDTQYF. CDR3 in DNA: TGCAGTGCTAGCCCCCCCACAGATACGCAGTATTTT.

This clonotype was observed a handful of times. Sequence at one end of the junction differs from germline and may be a read error. The chain recombines TRBV29-1 with TRBJ2-3, with D hard to call. The CDR3 is made up of 11 amino acids. Germline V lookup: CDR1 SQVTM, CDR2 ANQGSEA. This CDR3 reads CSGEDPGTQYF. CDR3 in DNA: TGCAGCGGTGAAGATCCCGGGACGCAGTATTTT.